This TCR beta chain originates from a study of T-cell memory formation after mild COVID-19. Overall study findings and caveats: CD8+ contracting clones occupied EMRA, while CD4+ ones occupied mainly CM and EM.

CDR3 length equals 21 residues. Trimming took 2 bases from V and 3 from J; bases not matched to a gene: 20. A word on this clonotype: The antigen remains undetermined.

One entry per CDR3 protein, called by TCRdb with MiXCR from the 5' RACE reads. The repertoire holds about 320,000 distinct CDR3 sequences, with 13% to 15% as singletons. The specimen sequenced was PBMCs or a T cell subset sorted from them (not recorded which). The receptor was derived from a man aged 18-30 years who had mild COVID-19 (a few samples of this study predate the infection). Cell type and time point are not known. The J gene is TRBJ2-2, the V gene TRBV23-1; 8 bases agree with TRBD1. TRBV23-1 falls under the ORF class, with uncertain function. The CDR3 DNA follows: TGCGCCAGCAGTCAAAGGACCTCCGGGACAGGTGCCCCTGGGTACACCGGGGAGCTGTTTTTT. It encodes CASSQRTSGTGAPGYTGELFF.